The 18 T cell receptor beta chains listed next were all sequenced from one sample in a study of CD8 T cells in Susac syndrome. Random hexamers served to reverse transcribe roughly 0.45 to 1 ug RNA. A single record per CDR3 protein comes from TCRdb applying MiXCR to the immunoSEQ multiplex PCR reads. This repertoire shows 180,000 or so distinct CDR3 sequences, about 95% found once; its top ten account for 0.1%. Sequenced input: CD4+ T cells from PBMCs. These receptors came from a human donor in good health.

This clonotype was detected only once. The CDR3 sequence: CASSLEEKTQYF. The CDR3 DNA is TGTGCCAGCAGCTTAGAGGAGAAGACCCAGTACTTC. The rearrangement uses TRBV7-3 and TRBJ2-5; no clear D gene. Germline V gene lookup returns CDR1 SGHTA and CDR2 FQGTGA. This CDR3 spans 12 amino acids. Trimming left V 2 bases short and J 6 bases short, with 7 bases between.

V is TRBV12-3 or TRBV12-4 and J is TRBJ1-5, with D perhaps TRBD1 (5 bases). The CDR3 length is 14 residues. With 5 bases removed from V and 0 bases from J, the gap between germline ends came to 8 bases. In DNA, the CDR3 is TGTGCCAGCAGTCGGACATATAGCAATCAGCCCCAGCATTTT. This translates into CASSRTYSNQPQHF.

The chain couples TRBV20-1 to TRBJ2-7, with TRBD1 as a possible D gene (6 bases). This CDR3 is built from 13 residues. V lost 3 bases and J lost 6, with 15 bases in between. Germline CDR1 reads DFQATT; CDR2 reads SNEGSKA (reference sequence). CDR3 protein: CSAREGGIGEQYF. The CDR3 DNA sequence: TGCAGTGCTAGGGAAGGGGGTATAGGCGAGCAGTACTTC.

The gene calls are TRBV23-1 and TRBJ1-5; TRBD1 agrees at 9 bases. TRBV23-1 carries the ORF label, with uncertain function. The V and J ends lost 5 bases and 5 bases, in that order; junction bases with no gene match: 7. This CDR3 region has 15 residues. The CDR3 loop reads CASSIKQGADQPQHF. The CDR3 bases are TGCGCCAGCAGTATAAAACAGGGGGCGGATCAGCCCCAGCATTTT.

The rearrangement links TRBV4-3 to TRBJ2-3; TRBD1 agrees at 7 bases. CDR3 length: 15 residues. CDR1 is LGHNA, CDR2 YSLEER, per germline. After removal of 2 bases from V and 0 bases from J, the junction contained 2 bases not matched to a gene. CDR3 loop: CASSQNRGSTDTQYF. The CDR3 DNA sequence: TGCGCCAGCAGCCAAAACAGGGGAAGCACAGATACGCAGTATTTT.

There are a few counts of this clonotype. The rearrangement uses TRBV9 and TRBJ2-7, with 10 positions matching TRBD2. V dropped 4 bases and J dropped 1; count of bases not matched to a gene: 2. Germline values: CDR1 SGDLS, CDR2 YYNGEE. CDR3 size: 14 residues. CDR3 loop: CASSRTSGSYEQYF. The CDR3 nucleotides are TGTGCCAGCAGCCGGACTAGCGGATCCTACGAGCAGTACTTC.

The V and J genes are TRBV20-1 and TRBJ2-7; 13 bases agree with TRBD2. This CDR3 has 17 residues. Trimming took 4 bases from V and 5 from J; bases not matched to a gene: 14. The germline gives CDR1 DFQATT, CDR2 SNEGSKA (reference sequence). The CDR3 nucleotides are TGCAGTGCTAAAGGACTAGCGGGAGCAGGGCGGGAGAACGAGCAGTACTTC. This sequence encodes CSAKGLAGAGRENEQYF.

The CDR3 bases are TGTGCCAGCAGTTTAAGGGGCCGGGAAGCTTTCTTT. Its protein is CASSLRGREAFF. This chain uses TRBV28 with TRBJ1-1, with D possibly matching TRBD1 (5 bases). V was pared by 2 bases and J by 8 bases, with 9 bases between. CDR3 length equals 12 residues. Germline V gene lookup returns CDR1 MDHEN and CDR2 SYDVKM.

V usage is TRBV3-1 and J usage is TRBJ2-7, with TRBD2 identical over 7 bases. CDR1 is LGHDT, CDR2 YNNKEL, per germline (reference sequence). The CDR3 is 13 residues long. With 4 bases clipped from V and 6 bases from J, the junction kept 6 bases outside the gene matches. CDR3 amino acids: CASSPQGLVEQYF. DNA for the CDR3: TGTGCCAGCAGCCCGCAAGGACTAGTCGAGCAGTACTTC.

The V and J genes are TRBV7-3 and TRBJ2-1, with TRBD1 as a possible D gene (6 bases). This CDR3 comprises 14 residues. Germline V gene lookup returns CDR1 SGHTA and CDR2 FQGTGA. V gave up 6 bases and J gave up 9 bases, with 18 bases separating them. The CDR3 spells CASSRQLQDSEQFF. Here the CDR3 DNA reads TGTGCCAGCAGTCGACAGCTACAGGACAGTGAGCAGTTCTTC. Based on the CDR3 plus reference TRBV7-3 and TRBJ2-1, the full variable domain is GAGVSQTPSNKVTEKGKYVELRCDPISGHTALYWYRQSLGQGPEFLIYFQGTGAADDSGLPNDRFFAVRPEGSVSTLKIQRTERGDSAVYLCASSRQLQDSEQFFGPGTRLTVL.

V gene TRBV7-9 combines with J gene TRBJ2-7, with D tentatively TRBD2 (6 bases). V lost 5 bases and J lost 0, with 17 bases in between. The length of the CDR3 is 16 residues. Germline V gene lookup returns CDR1 SEHNR and CDR2 FQNEAQ (reference sequence). The CDR3 DNA reads as TGTGCCAGCAGCCGGGCCGGGACTGTTCGCTCCTACGAGCAGTACTTC. This codes for CASSRAGTVRSYEQYF.

V gene TRBV30 combines with J gene TRBJ1-2; the D gene is possibly TRBD1 (5 bases). Germline loops: CDR1 GTSNPN, CDR2 SVGIG (reference sequence). V shed 1 base and J shed 6 bases, with 9 bases lying between them. The CDR3 is made up of 12 amino acids. The CDR3 reads CAWSARGDGYTF. CDR3 coding DNA: TGTGCCTGGAGTGCAAGGGGCGATGGCTACACCTTC.

A single count supports this clonotype. The chain is built from TRBV20-1 and TRBJ2-1; D gene ambiguous. The CDR3 has 12 residues. The V end was cut by 1 base, the J end by 9 bases, with 10 bases between. Germline CDR1 DFQATT, CDR2 SNEGSKA (reference sequence). The CDR3, as DNA: TGCAGTGCTAGAGCACCGGACCGTGAGCAGTTCTTC. Amino acids: CSARAPDREQFF.

The chain has TRBV20-1 and TRBJ2-7, with TRBD1 as a possible D gene (5 bases). CDR3 length: 12 residues. V lost 6 bases and J lost 2, with 11 bases in between. Germline loops: CDR1 DFQATT, CDR2 SNEGSKA (reference sequence). The CDR3 nucleotides read TGCAGTGCCAACGACAGAACCTACGAGCAGTACTTC. This codes for CSANDRTYEQYF.

This clonotype was counted a single time. V is TRBV4-3 and J is TRBJ2-6; 12 bases agree with TRBD1. After removal of 8 bases from V and 4 bases from J, the junction contained 15 bases not matched to a gene. The CDR3 contains 19 residues. CDR1 and CDR2 from the germline V gene are LGHNA and YSLEER. The CDR3 region is CASREYRDRGRVGANVLTF. The CDR3 coding sequence is TGCGCCAGCCGAGAATACCGGGACAGGGGGCGCGTGGGGGCCAACGTCCTGACTTTC.

As for this clonotype: An end of the junction differs from the germline gene, which may be a read error. This chain uses TRBV20-1 with TRBJ2-4; D gene uncertain. Germline-derived CDR1 and CDR2 are DFQATT and SNEGSKA (reference sequence). CDR3 length equals 13 residues. The CDR3 here is CSARALTKNIQYF. The CDR3 DNA sequence: TGCAGTGCGAGAGCCCTAACCAAAAACATTCAGTACTTC.

The chain has TRBV28 and TRBJ2-7; 13 positions match TRBD2. The CDR3 has 15 residues. The germline V gene encodes CDR1 MDHEN and CDR2 SYDVKM. The junction had 8 bases not matched to a gene; V was cut back by 6 bases and J by 6 bases. The CDR3 region has the DNA TGTGCCAGCAGATCACTAGCGGGAGGGCGCCGCGAGCAGTACTTC. This encodes CASRSLAGGRREQYF.

This chain connects TRBV29-1 to TRBJ2-2, with 7 bases lining up with TRBD1. Germline values: CDR1 SQVTM, CDR2 ANQGSEA. CDR3 length: 11 residues. V dropped 7 bases and J dropped 4; count of bases not matched to a gene: 0. CDR3 bases: TGCAGCGCAGGGGGCACCGGGGAGCTGTTTTTT. This codes for CSAGGTGELFF.